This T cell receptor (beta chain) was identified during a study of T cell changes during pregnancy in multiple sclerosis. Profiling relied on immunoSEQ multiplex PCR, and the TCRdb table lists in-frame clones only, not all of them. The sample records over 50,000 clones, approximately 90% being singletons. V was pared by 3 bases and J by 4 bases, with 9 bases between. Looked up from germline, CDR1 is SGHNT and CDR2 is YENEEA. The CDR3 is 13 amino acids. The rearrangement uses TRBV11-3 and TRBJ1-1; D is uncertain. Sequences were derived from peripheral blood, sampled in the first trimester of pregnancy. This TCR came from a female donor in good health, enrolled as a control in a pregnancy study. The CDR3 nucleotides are TGTGCCAGCAGCTTCCCCGCGAGCACTGAAGCTTTCTTT. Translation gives CASSFPASTEAFF.